This T cell receptor (beta chain) was captured in a study of neurological immune-mediated disorders. The cDNA was generated through 5'RACE incorporating 10-nucleotide random UMIs. TCRdb re-derived calls from the 5' RACE reads in MiXCR, one entry per CDR3 protein. The sample holds under 85,000 distinct CDR3 sequences, 10% seen once. Germline CDR1 is SQVTM and CDR2 is ANQGSEA. The CDR3 has 13 residues. V gave up 6 bases and J gave up 0 bases; unmatched junction bases: 5. In its sample, this clonotype ranks as medium-sized (0.01 to 0.1%). The receptor's source is a man aged 40-49 years in good health. Sequencing was carried out using PBMCs. The V call is TRBV29-1, the J call TRBJ2-7, with TRBD1 matching over 7 bases. The CDR3 DNA reads TGCAGCGTCTCCAGGGGGAGCTCCTACGAGCAGTACTTC. This sequence encodes CSVSRGSSYEQYF.